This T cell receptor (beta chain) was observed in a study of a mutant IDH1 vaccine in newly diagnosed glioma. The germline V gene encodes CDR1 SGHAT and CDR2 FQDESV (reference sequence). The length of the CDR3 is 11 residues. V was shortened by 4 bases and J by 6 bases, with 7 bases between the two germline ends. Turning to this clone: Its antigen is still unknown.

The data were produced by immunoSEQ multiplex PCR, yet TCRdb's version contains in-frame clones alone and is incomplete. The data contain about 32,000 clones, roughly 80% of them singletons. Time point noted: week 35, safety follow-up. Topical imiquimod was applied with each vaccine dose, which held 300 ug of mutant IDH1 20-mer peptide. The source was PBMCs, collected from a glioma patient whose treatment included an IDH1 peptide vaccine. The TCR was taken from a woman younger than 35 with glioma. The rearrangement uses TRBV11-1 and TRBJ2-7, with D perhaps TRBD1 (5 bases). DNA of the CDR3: TGTGCCAGCAGCTACAGGTCCGAGCAGTACTTC. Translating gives CASSYRSEQYF.